These 12 T cell receptor beta chains were all obtained from the same sample, sequenced in a study of blood T cell repertoires in COVID-19. Sequencing used immunoSEQ multiplex PCR; TCRdb keeps in-frame clones, though not all of them. Of over 30,000 clones listed, 80% to 90% were seen once; the top ten hold over 3.5%. Specimen: peripheral blood. The receptors were gathered from a man aged 50 or older with acute or convalescent COVID-19.

This rearrangement joins TRBV9 to TRBJ2-3; D is uncertain. With 0 bases removed from V and 3 bases from J, the gap between germline ends came to 8 bases. Germline lookup yields CDR1 SGDLS and CDR2 YYNGEE. CDR3 length: 14 amino acids. The CDR3 sequence is CASSVDSFTDTQYF. In DNA, the CDR3 is TGTGCCAGCAGCGTAGACTCTTTTACAGATACGCAGTATTTT. The full variable domain, in which reference TRBV9 and TRBJ2-3 provide the parts outside the CDR3, is DSGVTQTPKHLITATGQRVTLRCSPRSGDLSVYWYQQSLDQGLQFLIQYYNGEERAKGNILERFSAQQFPDLHSELNLSSLELGDSALYFCASSVDSFTDTQYFGPGTRLTVL.

The J gene is TRBJ2-7, the V gene TRBV28; TRBD1 aligns across 8 bases. The V segment lost 6 bases and the J segment 3 bases; nucleotides outside the gene matches: 7. CDR3 length equals 14 residues. The germline CDR1 and CDR2 sequences are MDHEN and SYDVKM. This CDR3 is CASRDRGSGYEQYF. As DNA, the CDR3 is TGTGCCAGCAGAGACAGGGGATCGGGCTACGAGCAGTACTTC. Filled out from reference TRBV28 and TRBJ2-7, the complete variable domain reads DVKVTQSSRYLVKRTGEKVFLECVQDMDHENMFWYRQDPGLGLRLIYFSYDVKMKEKGDIPEGYSVSREKKERFSLILESASTNQTSMYLCASRDRGSGYEQYFGPGTRLTVT.

This chain uses TRBV19 with TRBJ2-7; 7 bases fit TRBD2. V was clipped by 4 bases and J by 5 bases; unmatched bases: 5. The V gene's germline CDR1 is LNHDA and CDR2 SQIVND (reference sequence). The CDR3 length is 13 residues. The CDR3 here is CASSNAGVNEQYF. The CDR3 DNA reads TGTGCCAGTAGTAATGCGGGAGTTAACGAGCAGTACTTC.

The chain combines TRBV7-9 with TRBJ2-5, with a tentative D call TRBD2 (5 bases). The germline CDR1 and CDR2 sequences are SEHNR and FQNEAQ (reference sequence). The length of the CDR3 is 13 residues. Trimming left V 4 bases short and J 5 bases short, with 11 bases between. The CDR3 sequence: CASSSYGDETQYF. The CDR3 region has the DNA TGTGCCAGCAGCTCCTACGGGGATGAGACCCAGTACTTC. Full variable domain (missing parts from reference TRBV7-9 and TRBJ2-5): DTGVSQNPRHKITKRGQNVTFRCDPISEHNRLYWYRQTLGQGPEFLTYFQNEAQLEKSRLLSDRFSAERPKGSFSTLEIQRTEQGDSAMYLCASSSYGDETQYFGPGTRLLVL.

The chain employs TRBV5-1 and TRBJ2-1; 8 bases match TRBD2. Trimming took 2 bases from V and 5 from J; bases not matched to a gene: 3. CDR1 and CDR2 (germline): SGHRS, YFSETQ. This CDR3 has 14 amino acids. CDR3 in DNA: TGCGCCAGCAGCTTCTACGGGAGGGACAATGAGCAGTTCTTC. Translating gives CASSFYGRDNEQFF. The full variable domain, with the rest looked up from reference TRBV5-1 and TRBJ2-1, is KAGVTQTPRYLIKTRGQQVTLSCSPISGHRSVSWYQQTPGQGLQFLFEYFSETQRNKGNFPGRFSGRQFSNSRSEMNVSTLELGDSALYLCASSFYGRDNEQFFGPGTRLTVL.

The chain recombines TRBV27 with TRBJ2-7; TRBD2 matches 7 bases. This CDR3 has 14 residues. Germline V gene lookup returns CDR1 MNHEY and CDR2 SMNVEV (reference sequence). V lost 4 bases to trimming and J lost 2 bases; unmatched junction nucleotides: 5. The CDR3 coding sequence is TGTGCCAGCAGTTCGCGGGGGAATCCCTACGAGCAGTACTTC. It specifies CASSSRGNPYEQYF.

This sequence joins TRBV7-9 and TRBJ2-5; maybe TRBD1 (5 bases). The germline gives CDR1 SEHNR, CDR2 FQNEAQ (reference sequence). The ends were cut back, 4 bases at V and 2 bases at J, with 14 bases in the middle. CDR3 length: 15 residues. The CDR3 spells CASSSQGSHQETQYF. The CDR3 DNA follows: TGTGCCAGCAGCTCTCAGGGTAGCCATCAAGAGACCCAGTACTTC.

This chain joins TRBV13 and TRBJ2-2; tentative D call: TRBD1 (5 bases). There are 15 residues in the CDR3. V gave up 5 bases and J gave up 5 bases, with 15 bases separating them. Germline V gene sequence: CDR1 PRHDT, CDR2 FYEKMQ (reference sequence). The CDR3 nucleotides read TGTGCCAGCAGCGTTGCTCAGGGTCGAACCGGGGAGCTGTTTTTT. Its translation is CASSVAQGRTGELFF.

This chain uses TRBV18 with TRBJ1-1; 7 nucleotides align to TRBD1. This CDR3 region has 13 residues. V gave up 3 bases and J gave up 3 bases; unmatched junction bases: 1. CDR1 is KGHSH and CDR2 is LQKENI in the germline V gene. Here the CDR3 reads CASSPTGDTEAFF. The DNA for the CDR3 is TGTGCCAGCTCACCCACAGGGGACACTGAAGCTTTCTTT.

The V and J genes are TRBV7-2 and TRBJ2-1; TRBD2 matches at 8 bases. The V segment lost 5 bases and the J segment 9 bases; nucleotides outside the gene matches: 6. Germline V gives CDR1 SGHTA, CDR2 FQGNSA. CDR3 size: 13 residues. CDR3 bases: TGTGCCAGCAGCACGGGACTAGGGGTTGAGCAGTTCTTC. Residues: CASSTGLGVEQFF.

The chain employs TRBV6-5 and TRBJ1-2, with 8 bases lining up with TRBD1. With V trimmed by 8 bases and J by 8 bases, 7 bases remained unmatched. Germline assignment: CDR1 MNHEY and CDR2 SVGAGI. The CDR3 totals 12 residues. The DNA of the CDR3 is TGTGCCAGCGGTTCAGGGACAGGAGGCTACACCTTC. The encoded protein is CASGSGTGGYTF.

The rearrangement joins TRBV19 to TRBJ2-3; 8 positions match TRBD1. Germline V lookup: CDR1 LNHDA, CDR2 SQIVND (reference sequence). The V and J ends lost 1 base and 0 bases, in that order; junction bases with no gene match: 12. The CDR3 consists of 19 residues. CDR3 in amino acids: CASSIVGGTGNPSTDTQYF. The CDR3 nucleotides read TGTGCCAGTAGTATAGTTGGTGGGACAGGAAATCCTAGCACAGATACGCAGTATTTT.